One T cell receptor (beta chain) is described in this entry. What it recognizes is unknown. Mismatch with germline at one junction end may stem from a read error. The sample originates from a study of T cell repertoires in cytomegalovirus infection. TCRdb re-analysed the reads in MiXCR, keeping a single row per CDR3 protein. Of around 450,000 distinct CDR3 sequences listed, approximately 33% are singletons. General observations from the study: In two of eight donors, the top clonotype was HLA-C-restricted CMV-specific.

The CDR3 is made up of 15 amino acids. Germline assignment: CDR1 SGHAT and CDR2 FQNNGV. The chain carries TRBV11-2 and TRBJ1-1, with D perhaps TRBD1 (6 bases). The TCR was taken from a human donor in good health (CMV status not recorded). Some clones in this sample may be carry-over from other donors' samples. The sequenced sample was PBMCs. The CDR3 nucleotides read TGTGACAGCAGCTCGGGGAGGACAGTTAACACTGAAGCTTTCTTT. Protein sequence: CDSSSGRTVNTEAFF.